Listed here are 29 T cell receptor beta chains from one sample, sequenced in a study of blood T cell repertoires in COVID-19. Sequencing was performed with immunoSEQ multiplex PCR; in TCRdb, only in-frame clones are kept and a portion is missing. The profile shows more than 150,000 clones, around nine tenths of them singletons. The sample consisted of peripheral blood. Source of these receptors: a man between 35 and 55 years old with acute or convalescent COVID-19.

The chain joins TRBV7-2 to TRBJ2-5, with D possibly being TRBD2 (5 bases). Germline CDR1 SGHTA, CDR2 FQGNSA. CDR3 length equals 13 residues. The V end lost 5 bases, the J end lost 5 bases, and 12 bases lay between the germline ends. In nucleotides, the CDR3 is TGTGCCAGCAGCCCCCCCAGAGGGGAGACCCAGTACTTC. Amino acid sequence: CASSPPRGETQYF.

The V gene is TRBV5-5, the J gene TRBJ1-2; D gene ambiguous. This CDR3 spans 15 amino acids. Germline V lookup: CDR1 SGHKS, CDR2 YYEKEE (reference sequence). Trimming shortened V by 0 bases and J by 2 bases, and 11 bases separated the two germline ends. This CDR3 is CASSLELHPNYGYTF. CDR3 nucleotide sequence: TGTGCCAGCAGCTTGGAACTACACCCCAACTATGGCTACACCTTC. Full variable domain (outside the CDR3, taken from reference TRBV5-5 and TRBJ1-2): DAGVTQSPTHLIKTRGQQVTLRCSPISGHKSVSWYQQVLGQGPQFIFQYYEKEERGRGNFPDRFSARQFPNYSSELNVNALLLGDSALYLCASSLELHPNYGYTFGSGTRLTVV.

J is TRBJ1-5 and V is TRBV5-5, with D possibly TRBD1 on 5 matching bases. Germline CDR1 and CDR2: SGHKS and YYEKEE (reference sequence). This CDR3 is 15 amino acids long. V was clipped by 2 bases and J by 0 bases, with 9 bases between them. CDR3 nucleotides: TGTGCCAGCAGCTTATGGGGGGATAGCAATCAGCCCCAGCATTTT. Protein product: CASSLWGDSNQPQHF.

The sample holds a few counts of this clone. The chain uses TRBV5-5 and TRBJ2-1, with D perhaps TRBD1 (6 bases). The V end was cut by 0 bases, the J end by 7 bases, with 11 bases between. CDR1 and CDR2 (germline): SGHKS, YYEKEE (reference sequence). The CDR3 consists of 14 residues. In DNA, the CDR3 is TGTGCCAGCAGCTTGGGGTCTACAGGGAATGAGCAGTTCTTC. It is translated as CASSLGSTGNEQFF.

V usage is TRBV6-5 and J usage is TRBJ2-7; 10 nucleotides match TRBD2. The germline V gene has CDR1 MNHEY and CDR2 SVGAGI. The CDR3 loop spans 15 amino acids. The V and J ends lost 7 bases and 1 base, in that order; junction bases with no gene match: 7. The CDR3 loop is CASNVAGGISYEQYF. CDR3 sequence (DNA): TGTGCCAGCAACGTAGCGGGGGGCATATCCTACGAGCAGTACTTC.

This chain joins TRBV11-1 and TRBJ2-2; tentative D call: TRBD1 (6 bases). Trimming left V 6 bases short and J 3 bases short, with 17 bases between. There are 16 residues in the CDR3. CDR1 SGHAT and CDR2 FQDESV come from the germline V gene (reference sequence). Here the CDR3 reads CASSVDSGGHTGELFF. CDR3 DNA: TGTGCCAGCAGTGTGGACAGCGGTGGCCACACCGGGGAGCTGTTTTTT.

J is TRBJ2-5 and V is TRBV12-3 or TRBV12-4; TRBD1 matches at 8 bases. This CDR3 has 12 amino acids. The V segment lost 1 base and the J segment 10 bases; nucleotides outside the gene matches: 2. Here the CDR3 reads CASSLGGQGQYF. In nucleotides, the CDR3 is TGTGCCAGCAGTTTAGGAGGACAGGGCCAGTACTTC.

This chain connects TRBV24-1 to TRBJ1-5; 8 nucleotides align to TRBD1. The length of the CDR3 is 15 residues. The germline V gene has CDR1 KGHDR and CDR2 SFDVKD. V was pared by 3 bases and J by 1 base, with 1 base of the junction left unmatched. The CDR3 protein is CATSDGDRSNQPQHF. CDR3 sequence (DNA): TGTGCCACCAGTGATGGGGACAGGAGCAATCAGCCCCAGCATTTT.

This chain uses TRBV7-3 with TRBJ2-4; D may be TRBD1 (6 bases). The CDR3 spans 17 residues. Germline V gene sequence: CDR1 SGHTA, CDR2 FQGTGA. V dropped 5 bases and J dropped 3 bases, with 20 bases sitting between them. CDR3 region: CASSIPRGPRGKNIQYF. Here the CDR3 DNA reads TGTGCCAGCAGCATACCCAGGGGTCCCAGGGGCAAAAACATTCAGTACTTC.

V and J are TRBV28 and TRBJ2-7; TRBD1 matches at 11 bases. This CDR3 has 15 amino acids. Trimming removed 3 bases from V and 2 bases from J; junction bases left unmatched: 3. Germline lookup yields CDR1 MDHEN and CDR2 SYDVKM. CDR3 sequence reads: CASSFPGQGAYEQYF. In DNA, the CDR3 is TGTGCCAGCAGTTTCCCGGGACAGGGGGCCTACGAGCAGTACTTC.

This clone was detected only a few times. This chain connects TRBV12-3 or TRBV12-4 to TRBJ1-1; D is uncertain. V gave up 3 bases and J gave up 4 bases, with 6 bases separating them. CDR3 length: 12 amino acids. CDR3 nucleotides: TGTGCCAGCAGTTTCCTGAGCACTGAAGCTTTCTTT. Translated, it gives CASSFLSTEAFF.

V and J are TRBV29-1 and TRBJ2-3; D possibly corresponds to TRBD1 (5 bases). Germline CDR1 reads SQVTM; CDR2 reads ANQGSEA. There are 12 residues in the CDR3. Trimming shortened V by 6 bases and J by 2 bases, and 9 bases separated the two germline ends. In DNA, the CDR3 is TGCAGCGTAAGACAGCTCACAGATACGCAGTATTTT. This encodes CSVRQLTDTQYF.

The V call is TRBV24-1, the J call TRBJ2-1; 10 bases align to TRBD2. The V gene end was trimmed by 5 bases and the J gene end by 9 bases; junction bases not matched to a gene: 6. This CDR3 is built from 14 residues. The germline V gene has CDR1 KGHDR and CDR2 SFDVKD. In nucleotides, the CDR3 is TGTGCCACCAGTGGGCCTAGCGGGGGTACTGAGCAGTTCTTC. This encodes CATSGPSGGTEQFF.

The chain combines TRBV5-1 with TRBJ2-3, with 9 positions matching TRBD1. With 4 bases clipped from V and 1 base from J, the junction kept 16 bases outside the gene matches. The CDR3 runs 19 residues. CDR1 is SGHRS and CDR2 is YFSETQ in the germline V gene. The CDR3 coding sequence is TGCGCCAGCAGCCTACATTCCGGGACAGGGAGAAGTGGCACAGATACGCAGTATTTT. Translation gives CASSLHSGTGRSGTDTQYF.

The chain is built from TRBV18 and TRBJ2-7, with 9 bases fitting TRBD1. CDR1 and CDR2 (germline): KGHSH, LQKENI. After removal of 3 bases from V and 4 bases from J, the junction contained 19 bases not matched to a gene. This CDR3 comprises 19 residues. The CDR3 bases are TGTGCCAGCTCACCCGGGACAGGGAGAGTGGGTCGGGGCGAATACGAGCAGTACTTC. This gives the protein CASSPGTGRVGRGEYEQYF.

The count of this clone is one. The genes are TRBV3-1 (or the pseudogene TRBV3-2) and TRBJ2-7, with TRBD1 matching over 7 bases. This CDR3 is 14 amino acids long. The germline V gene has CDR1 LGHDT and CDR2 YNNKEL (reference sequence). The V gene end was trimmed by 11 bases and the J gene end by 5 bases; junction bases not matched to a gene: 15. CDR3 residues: CAHKEQGSLNEQYF. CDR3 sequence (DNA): TGTGCCCACAAGGAACAGGGGAGCCTCAACGAGCAGTACTTC.

CDR3 sequence reads: CAWSVARGGGYGYTF. CDR3 in DNA: TGTGCCTGGAGTGTAGCTCGCGGGGGGGGCTATGGCTACACCTTC. The chain employs TRBV30 and TRBJ1-2; TRBD1 might be the D (5 bases). CDR3 size: 15 residues. V gave up 0 bases and J gave up 4 bases, with 15 bases separating them. CDR1 GTSNPN and CDR2 SVGIG come from the germline V gene (reference sequence).

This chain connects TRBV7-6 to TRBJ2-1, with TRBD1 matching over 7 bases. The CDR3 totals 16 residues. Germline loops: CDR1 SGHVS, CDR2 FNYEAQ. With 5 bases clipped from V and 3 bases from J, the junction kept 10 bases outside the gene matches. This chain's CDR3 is CASSESRGRIYNEQFF. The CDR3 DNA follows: TGTGCCAGCAGCGAGAGTAGGGGGCGCATCTACAATGAGCAGTTCTTC.

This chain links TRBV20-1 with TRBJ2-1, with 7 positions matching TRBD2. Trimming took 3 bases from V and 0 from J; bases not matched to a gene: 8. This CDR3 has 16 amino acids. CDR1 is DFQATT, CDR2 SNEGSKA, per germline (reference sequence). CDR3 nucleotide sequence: TGCAGTGCTAGTCGGGGGGTTCTCAGCTCCTACAATGAGCAGTTCTTC. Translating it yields CSASRGVLSSYNEQFF.

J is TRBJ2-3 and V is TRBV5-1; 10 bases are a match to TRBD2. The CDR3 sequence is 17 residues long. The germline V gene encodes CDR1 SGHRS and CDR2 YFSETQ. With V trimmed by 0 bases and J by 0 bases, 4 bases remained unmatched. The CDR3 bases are TGCGCCAGCAGCTTGGCCCCTAGCGGGGGTAGCACAGATACGCAGTATTTT. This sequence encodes CASSLAPSGGSTDTQYF.

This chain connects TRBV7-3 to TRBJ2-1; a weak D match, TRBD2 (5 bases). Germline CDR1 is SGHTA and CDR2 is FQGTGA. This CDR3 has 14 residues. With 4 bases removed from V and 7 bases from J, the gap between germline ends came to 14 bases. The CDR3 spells CASSSGWTGNEQFF. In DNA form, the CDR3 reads TGTGCCAGCAGCTCCGGTTGGACGGGAAATGAGCAGTTCTTC. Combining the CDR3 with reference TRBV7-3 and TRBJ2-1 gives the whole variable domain GAGVSQTPSNKVTEKGKYVELRCDPISGHTALYWYRQSLGQGPEFLIYFQGTGAADDSGLPNDRFFAVRPEGSVSTLKIQRTERGDSAVYLCASSSGWTGNEQFFGPGTRLTVL.

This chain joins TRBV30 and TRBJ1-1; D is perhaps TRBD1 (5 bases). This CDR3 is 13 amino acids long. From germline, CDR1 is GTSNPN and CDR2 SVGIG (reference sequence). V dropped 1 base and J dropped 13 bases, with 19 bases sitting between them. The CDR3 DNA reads TGTGCCTGGAGTGGATCTAGGGGCAGGGAGGTTTTCTTT. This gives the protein CAWSGSRGREVFF.

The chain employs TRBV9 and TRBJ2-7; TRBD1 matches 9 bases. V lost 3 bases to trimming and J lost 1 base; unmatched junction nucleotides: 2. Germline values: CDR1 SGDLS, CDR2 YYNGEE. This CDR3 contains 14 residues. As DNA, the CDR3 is TGTGCCAGCAGCGAAGGACAGGGGTCCTACGAGCAGTACTTC. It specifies CASSEGQGSYEQYF.

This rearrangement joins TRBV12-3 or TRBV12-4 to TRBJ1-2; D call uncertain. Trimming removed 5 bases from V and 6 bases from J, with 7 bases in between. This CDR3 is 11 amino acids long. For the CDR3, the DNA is TGTGCCAGCAGTATTTATAATGGCTACACCTTC. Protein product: CASSIYNGYTF.

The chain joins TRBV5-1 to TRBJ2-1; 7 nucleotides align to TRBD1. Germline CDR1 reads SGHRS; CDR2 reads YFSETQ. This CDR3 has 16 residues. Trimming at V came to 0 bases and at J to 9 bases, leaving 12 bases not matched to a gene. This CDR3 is CASSLGRDRVSGEQFF. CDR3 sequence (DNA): TGCGCCAGCAGCTTGGGGAGAGACAGGGTTTCGGGTGAGCAGTTCTTC.

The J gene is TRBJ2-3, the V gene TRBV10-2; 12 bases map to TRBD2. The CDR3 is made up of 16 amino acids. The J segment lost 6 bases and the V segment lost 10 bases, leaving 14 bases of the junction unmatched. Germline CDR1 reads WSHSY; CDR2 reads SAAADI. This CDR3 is CATTSGGHQGVDTQYF. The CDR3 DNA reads TGCGCCACGACTAGCGGGGGCCACCAGGGGGTGGATACGCAGTATTTT.

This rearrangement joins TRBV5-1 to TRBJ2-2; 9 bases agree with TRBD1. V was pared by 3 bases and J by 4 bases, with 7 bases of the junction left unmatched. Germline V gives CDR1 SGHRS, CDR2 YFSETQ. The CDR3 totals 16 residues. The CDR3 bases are TGCGCCAGCAGCTCCAACCTGGACAGGGGCACCGGGGAGCTGTTTTTT. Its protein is CASSSNLDRGTGELFF.

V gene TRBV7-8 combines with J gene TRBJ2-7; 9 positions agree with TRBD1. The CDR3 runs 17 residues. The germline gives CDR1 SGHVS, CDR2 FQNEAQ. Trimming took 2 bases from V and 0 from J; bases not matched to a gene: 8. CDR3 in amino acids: CASSLSPGTGTSYEQYF. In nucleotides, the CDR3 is TGTGCCAGCAGCTTATCCCCCGGGACAGGGACCTCCTACGAGCAGTACTTC.

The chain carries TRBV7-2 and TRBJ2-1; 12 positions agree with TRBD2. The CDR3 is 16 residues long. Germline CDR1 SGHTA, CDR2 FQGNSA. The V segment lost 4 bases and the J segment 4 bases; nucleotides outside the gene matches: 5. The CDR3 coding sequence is TGTGCCAGCAGCTCCAGACTAGCGGGGGCATACAATGAGCAGTTCTTC. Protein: CASSSRLAGAYNEQFF.